Listed below are T cell receptor beta chains from one sample, sequenced in a study of cytomegalovirus exposure and HLA in healthy donors. The table came from immunoSEQ multiplex PCR; TCRdb's copy has only in-frame clones and leaves some out. The data hold about 75,000 clones, with approximately 82% observed a single time. Sequencing used PBMCs. These receptors came from a young man in good health and CMV-seronegative. Both conserved end residues are trimmed from each CDR3. The order of the fields is J gene, V gene, CDR3 length, CDR3 protein.

J: TRBJ2-2; V: TRBV30; length: 13; CDR3: AWSQLTGLAGELF
J: TRBJ1-1; V: TRBV15; length: 9; CDR3: ATEGGTEAF
J: TRBJ2-7; V: TRBV25-1; length: 13; CDR3: ASSEPGGNSYEQY
J: TRBJ2-3; V: TRBV12-2; length: 13; CDR3: ASRSGQGATDTQY
J: TRBJ1-4; V: TRBV19; length: 14; CDR3: ASSLGQGVGSEKLF
J: TRBJ1-2; V: TRBV6-6; length: 12; CDR3: ASSYEGFNYGYT
J: TRBJ2-5; V: TRBV5-1; length: 12; CDR3: ASSLDRVGETQY
J: TRBJ1-1; V: TRBV6-4; length: 11; CDR3: ASSVQMNTEAF
J: TRBJ1-2; V: TRBV19; length: 14; CDR3: ASRVLRTGGGYGYT
J: TRBJ1-2; V: TRBV28; length: 13; CDR3: ASSQPGTGGHGYT
J: TRBJ1-1; V: TRBV7-6; length: 12; CDR3: ASSPWGVNTEAF
J: TRBJ2-6; V: TRBV5-6; length: 17; CDR3: ASSLGPTSGRALFGVLT
J: TRBJ2-3; V: TRBV13; length: 13; CDR3: ASSLVLAMKDTQY
J: TRBJ2-7; V: TRBV7-2; length: 12; CDR3: ASSLEAGDYEQY
J: TRBJ1-5; V: TRBV7-9; length: 12; CDR3: ASSSRQSNQPQH
J: TRBJ1-6; V: TRBV14; length: 13; CDR3: ASSSNSLYNSPLH
J: TRBJ1-3; V: TRBV27; length: 13; CDR3: ASSFGTGVGNTIY
J: TRBJ1-4; V: TRBV4-3; length: 13; CDR3: ASSQEQGPREKLF
J: TRBJ2-2; V: TRBV30; length: 15; CDR3: AWSVIARIWVTGELF
J: TRBJ2-7; V: TRBV18; length: 13; CDR3: ASSPGTGEGYEQY
J: TRBJ1-3; V: TRBV5-4; length: 12; CDR3: ASSMTGSGNTIY
J: TRBJ2-4; V: TRBV5-8; length: 11; CDR3: ARTDLAKNIQY
J: TRBJ2-3; V: TRBV27; length: 14; CDR3: ASSLSTGGFTDTQY
J: TRBJ1-2; V: TRBV9; length: 14; CDR3: ASSQHGAQGVDGYT
J: TRBJ2-7; V: TRBV7-2; length: 14; CDR3: ASSLGGAGGGYEQY
J: TRBJ1-5; V: TRBV21-1; length: 17; CDR3: ASSNDLGTGTHSNQPQH
J: TRBJ2-7; V: TRBV7-3; length: 12; CDR3: ASSPSGSSYEQY
J: TRBJ1-5; V: TRBV6-6; length: 14; CDR3: ASSYGTGTSNQPQH
J: TRBJ2-2; V: TRBV30; length: 13; CDR3: AWESGATNTGELF
J: TRBJ2-5; V: TRBV5-4; length: 12; CDR3: ASSAGTPLWEQY
J: TRBJ1-4; V: TRBV28; length: 16; CDR3: ASSSNFRDRVTNEKLF
J: TRBJ1-1; V: TRBV28; length: 12; CDR3: ASSIYRQGTEAF
J: TRBJ2-7; V: TRBV7-7; length: 13; CDR3: ASSPGTSGGWVQY
J: TRBJ2-1; V: TRBV30; length: 11; CDR3: AWSVLSYNEQF
J: TRBJ2-5; V: TRBV29-1; length: 13; CDR3: SAVGGEVHQETQY
J: TRBJ2-7; V: TRBV25-1; length: 11; CDR3: ASSGQGARQQY
J: TRBJ1-6; V: TRBV2; length: 12; CDR3: ASYLTGYNSPLH
J: TRBJ2-7; V: TRBV7-8; length: 13; CDR3: ASSLERARGSEQY
J: TRBJ2-1; V: TRBV28; length: 16; CDR3: AVGPRLAGEPSYNEQF
J: TRBJ2-1; V: TRBV28; length: 14; CDR3: ASSLLGQGGFYEQF
J: TRBJ1-6; V: TRBV18; length: 14; CDR3: ASSPLDRGTDSPLH
J: TRBJ1-1; V: TRBV5-6; length: 13; CDR3: ASSLRPAGNTEAF
J: TRBJ2-2; V: TRBV7-2; length: 12; CDR3: ASSPEEGTGELF
J: TRBJ2-7; V: TRBV28; length: 16; CDR3: ASSSRTSGGQHFYEQY
J: TRBJ2-3; V: TRBV10-3; length: 9; CDR3: AIRSGDTQY
J: TRBJ1-5; V: TRBV5-8; length: 12; CDR3: ASSLGQLNQPQH
J: TRBJ1-1; V: TRBV4-1; length: 13; CDR3: ASSQPKAGYPEAF
J: TRBJ1-6; V: TRBV29-1; length: 11; CDR3: SVTTGFGPPLH
J: TRBJ2-7; V: TRBV7-7; length: 13; CDR3: ASSYRLGGNYEQY
J: TRBJ2-5; V: TRBV30; length: 9; CDR3: AWSPGGTQY
J: TRBJ1-5; V: TRBV2; length: 13; CDR3: ASRPGQNNNQPQH
J: TRBJ2-5; V: TRBV7-2; length: 14; CDR3: ASSYGTGVGGETQY
J: TRBJ1-2; V: TRBV28; length: 13; CDR3: ASSLPGQGLYGYT